Below, 29 T cell receptor beta chains from the same sample are listed, as sequenced in a study of blood T cells in healthy people across ages. Primed by a sample-barcoded 5' primer and a J-beta primer mix, a second PCR proceeded for 7 to 11 cycles. TCRdb reprocessed the 5' RACE reads with MiXCR, giving one entry per CDR3 protein. The profile shows approximately 810,000 distinct CDR3 sequences, under 40% of them singletons. The sequenced sample was blood. The receptors were gathered from a man between 18 and 29 years old in good health.

V gene TRBV3-1 combines with J gene TRBJ2-5; D may be TRBD2 (6 bases). Looked up from germline, CDR1 is LGHDT and CDR2 is YNNKEL (reference sequence). The CDR3 length is 12 residues. V lost 3 bases, J lost 11 bases, and 13 bases lay in between. Here the CDR3 reads CASSQGGGEQYF. The CDR3 region has the DNA TGTGCCAGCAGCCAGGGAGGTGGTGAGCAGTACTTC.

The chain has TRBV7-3 and TRBJ1-2, with a tentative D call TRBD1 (5 bases). Germline values: CDR1 SGHTA, CDR2 FQGTGA. The germline V and J ends were trimmed by 5 bases and 7 bases, with 11 bases remaining between them. CDR3 size: 12 residues. The CDR3 sequence is CASSPDTCGYTF. In DNA, the CDR3 is TGTGCCAGCAGCCCGGACACCTGTGGCTACACCTTC.

This clonotype was recorded many times. The rearrangement links TRBV7-9 to TRBJ2-7; D call uncertain. The CDR3 is 12 amino acids. Germline loops: CDR1 SEHNR, CDR2 FQNEAQ (reference sequence). V was clipped by 5 bases and J by 6 bases, with 11 bases between them. CDR3 DNA sequence: TGTGCCAGCAGCCCCCAACCTACCGAGCAGTACTTC. Translated, it gives CASSPQPTEQYF.

This clonotype was detected ten times or more. The chain carries TRBV20-1 and TRBJ2-1; 9 positions match TRBD2. Germline V gene lookup returns CDR1 DFQATT and CDR2 SNEGSKA (reference sequence). The J segment lost 8 bases and the V segment lost 6 bases, leaving 14 bases of the junction unmatched. The CDR3 spans 15 residues. CDR3 DNA: TGCAGTGCCCGCTGGGTAGCGGGAGCTGACGATGAGCAGTTCTTC. This sequence encodes CSARWVAGADDEQFF.

The gene calls are TRBV6-2 or TRBV6-3 and TRBJ2-1; 11 nucleotides align to TRBD2. V dropped 2 bases and J dropped 0; count of bases not matched to a gene: 6. CDR1 is MNHEY, CDR2 SVGEGT, per germline. CDR3 length: 18 residues. The CDR3 region has the DNA TGTGCCAGCAGTTACCACGCTAGCGGGGGGCGCTCCTACAATGAGCAGTTCTTC. This encodes CASSYHASGGRSYNEQFF.

The V call is TRBV20-1, the J call TRBJ2-1; 7 positions match TRBD2. Germline trimming cut 6 bases from V and 3 bases from J; bases unmatched to any gene: 5. The CDR3 runs 13 residues. Looked up from germline, CDR1 is DFQATT and CDR2 is SNEGSKA (reference sequence). The CDR3 spells CSARTSNYNEQFF. The CDR3 bases are TGCAGTGCCCGGACTAGTAACTACAATGAGCAGTTCTTC.

This clonotype was seen at least ten times. The chain couples TRBV12-3 or TRBV12-4 to TRBJ2-5, with 8 bases fitting TRBD2. V lost 8 bases and J lost 4; bases outside the gene matches: 9. The CDR3 covers 14 residues. The CDR3 protein is CASRSGGIPETQYF. Here the CDR3 DNA reads TGTGCCAGCCGAAGCGGGGGAATCCCAGAGACCCAGTACTTC.

This clonotype was seen more than once but under ten times. J is TRBJ2-5 and V is TRBV6-1, with D possibly TRBD2 on 6 matching bases. The CDR3 runs 14 residues. Germline lookup yields CDR1 MNHNS and CDR2 SASEGT. The V and J ends lost 3 bases and 5 bases respectively, with 13 bases between them. The CDR3 loop reads CASSDRTTGETQYF. The CDR3, as DNA: TGTGCCAGCAGTGACCGGACTACCGGGGAGACCCAGTACTTC.

This clonotype was seen a handful of times. The V and J genes are TRBV2 and TRBJ1-1; D call uncertain. The CDR3 extends over 11 amino acids. Germline assignment: CDR1 SNHLY and CDR2 FYNNEI. Trimming shortened V by 8 bases and J by 0 bases, and 4 bases separated the two germline ends. The CDR3 DNA sequence: TGTGCCAGCCCCGTGAACACTGAAGCTTTCTTT. Protein: CASPVNTEAFF.

V is TRBV25-1 and J is TRBJ1-6, with unresolved D. The CDR3 has 16 residues. V was clipped by 4 bases and J by 8 bases, with 18 bases between them. Germline V lookup: CDR1 MGHDK, CDR2 SYGVNS. The CDR3: CASSGRGSIADSPLHF. CDR3 in DNA: TGTGCCAGCAGTGGGCGGGGTTCGATCGCGGATTCACCCCTCCACTTT.

This clonotype was recorded a few times. The J gene is TRBJ1-1, the V gene TRBV10-3; the D is unclear. Germline loops: CDR1 ENHRY, CDR2 SYGVKD. V lost 1 base and J lost 7, with 10 bases in between. The CDR3 spans 13 residues. The CDR3 DNA reads as TGTGCCATCAGTGAGTTCGACCGAGGTGAAGCTTTCTTT. This sequence encodes CAISEFDRGEAFF.

The chain carries TRBV20-1 and TRBJ2-5, with TRBD1 matching 7 bases. CDR1 is DFQATT, CDR2 SNEGSKA, per germline (reference sequence). This CDR3 is 13 amino acids long. DNA for the CDR3: TGCGCCTTAGGGGGCGGGCGGAGAGAGACCCAGTACTTC. This sequence encodes CALGGGRRETQYF.

This clonotype was recorded at least ten times. V usage is TRBV9 and J usage is TRBJ1-1; 7 bases are a match to TRBD1. The CDR3 has 15 amino acids. CDR1 is SGDLS, CDR2 YYNGEE, per germline. J lost 1 base, V lost 3 bases, and 6 bases had no gene match. The CDR3 spells CASSEGTGANTEAFF. Written as DNA, the CDR3 is TGTGCCAGCAGCGAGGGTACAGGGGCGAACACTGAAGCTTTCTTT.

Comments on this clonotype: A read error may be the cause here, since a much bigger clone is one base away. The chain links TRBV20-1 to TRBJ2-1; weak D call: TRBD2 (5 bases). The last part of the DNA fits TRBJ2-7 better; the J call may be wrong. This CDR3 region has 14 residues. Germline lookup yields CDR1 DFQATT and CDR2 SNEGSKA (reference sequence). CDR3 sequence: CSARTGSSYNEQYF. CDR3 nucleotide sequence: TGCAGTGCTAGGACGGGGAGCTCCTACAATGAGCAGTACTTC.

This clonotype showed up just once. This sequence joins TRBV3-1 and TRBJ2-2; the D is unclear. The CDR3 sequence is 16 residues long. Germline V gene data show CDR1 as LGHDT and CDR2 as YNNKEL (reference sequence). Trimming removed 0 bases from V and 5 bases from J, with 13 bases in between. The CDR3 nucleotides are TGTGCCAGCAGCCAAGATCCCGTCTCTAGGACCGGGGAGCTGTTTTTT. Its protein is CASSQDPVSRTGELFF.

This clonotype was observed a few times. The CDR3 coding sequence is TGTGCCAGCAGTTACGGGACACCGTATGGCTACACCTTC. As protein: CASSYGTPYGYTF. V gene TRBV6-2 or TRBV6-3 combines with J gene TRBJ1-2, with a weak D call TRBD1 (6 bases). This CDR3 has 13 residues. Germline V CDR1 and CDR2: MNHEY, SVGEGT. Trimming removed 2 bases at V and 5 bases at J, with 9 bases between.

The chain carries TRBV9 and TRBJ2-3, with D perhaps matching TRBD2 (6 bases). V dropped 3 bases and J dropped 1 base, with 12 bases sitting between them. The germline V gene has CDR1 SGDLS and CDR2 YYNGEE. The CDR3 is 15 amino acids. The CDR3 DNA is TGTGCCAGCAGCGCCCCCCAGCGGGGCACAGATACGCAGTATTTT. Its translation: CASSAPQRGTDTQYF.

V is TRBV4-1 and J is TRBJ1-1, with TRBD1 as a possible D gene (5 bases). This CDR3 has 15 amino acids. The germline V gene encodes CDR1 MGHRA and CDR2 YSYEKL. V lost 3 bases to trimming and J lost 0 bases, with 11 bases between them. The CDR3 loop reads CASSQFEGMNTEAFF. The DNA of the CDR3 is TGCGCCAGCAGCCAGTTTGAGGGGATGAACACTGAAGCTTTCTTT.

This chain uses TRBV5-6 with TRBJ2-5; D not resolved. The J call may be wrong; the DNA end is better matched by TRBJ2-1. The germline V gene encodes CDR1 SGHDT and CDR2 YYEEEE. This CDR3 spans 17 amino acids. The DNA for the CDR3 is TGTGCCAGCAGCGATCGGGTCAGCGAGGTTTACCAAGAGACCCAGTTCTTC. This translates into CASSDRVSEVYQETQFF.

J is TRBJ2-1 and V is TRBV3-1, with D possibly TRBD1 on 5 matching bases. The J call may not be correct, given that the DNA end is closer to TRBJ2-7. The CDR3 consists of 17 residues. Germline CDR1 and CDR2: LGHDT and YNNKEL (reference sequence). This CDR3 reads CASSQPVKAGAYNEQYF. The CDR3, as DNA: TGTGCCAGCAGCCAACCAGTAAAGGCTGGGGCCTACAATGAGCAGTACTTC.

The chain carries TRBV6-5 and TRBJ1-2, with a weak D call TRBD1 (6 bases). V was clipped by 0 bases and J by 7 bases, with 15 bases between them. Germline V gene data show CDR1 as MNHEY and CDR2 as SVGAGI. This CDR3 comprises 15 residues. CDR3 bases: TGTGCCAGCAGTTACTCTGCAGGGGTGTTCGGTGGCTACACCTTC. Its protein is CASSYSAGVFGGYTF.

This clonotype showed up just a few times. The chain links TRBV2 to TRBJ1-5; 7 nucleotides agree with TRBD1. The V and J ends lost 6 bases and 6 bases, in that order; junction bases with no gene match: 11. The CDR3 contains 15 residues. From germline, CDR1 is SNHLY and CDR2 FYNNEI. CDR3 loop: CASRPPGTVSQPQHF. Here the CDR3 DNA reads TGTGCCAGCAGGCCCCCCGGGACAGTTAGTCAGCCCCAGCATTTT.

There are a few counts of this clonotype. This chain joins TRBV9 and TRBJ1-5, with D possibly TRBD1 on 6 matching bases. CDR3 size: 14 residues. The germline CDR1 and CDR2 sequences are SGDLS and YYNGEE. Trimming took off 4 bases at V and 9 bases at J, with 17 bases between the two ends. The CDR3 spells CASSSEGGTGPQHF. The CDR3 DNA sequence: TGTGCCAGCAGCTCCGAGGGGGGGACGGGGCCCCAGCATTTT. Filled out from reference TRBV9 and TRBJ1-5, the complete variable domain reads DSGVTQTPKHLITATGQRVTLRCSPRSGDLSVYWYQQSLDQGLQFLIQYYNGEERAKGNILERFSAQQFPDLHSELNLSSLELGDSALYFCASSSEGGTGPQHFGDGTRLSIL.

This clonotype was seen a few times. A read error may produce the germline difference seen at one junction end. The V gene is TRBV4-2, the J gene TRBJ1-1, with unresolved D. The CDR3 has 16 amino acids. Germline CDR1 and CDR2: LGHNA and YNFKEQ. DNA for the CDR3: TGTGCCAGCACCCAAGCCGTTTTGGGTGGTAACACTGAAGCTTTCTTT. Its protein product is CASTQAVLGGNTEAFF.

The gene calls are TRBV20-1 and TRBJ2-1; 15 nucleotides agree with TRBD2. The CDR3 has 15 amino acids. The J segment lost 5 bases and the V segment lost 6 bases, leaving 5 bases of the junction unmatched. Germline V gene sequence: CDR1 DFQATT, CDR2 SNEGSKA (reference sequence). DNA for the CDR3: TGCAGTGCCCCCCGGACTAGCGGGGGGGACAATGAGCAGTTCTTC. Translation gives CSAPRTSGGDNEQFF.

Details on this clonotype: A much larger clone sits a single nucleotide away, making a read error possible. The chain combines TRBV20-1 with TRBJ2-1, with 7 bases matching TRBD1. The CDR3 runs to 15 residues. Germline V CDR1 and CDR2: DFQATT, SNEGSKA (reference sequence). V trimming: 0 bases; J trimming: 8 bases; junction bases outside the gene matches: 10. The CDR3 sequence: CSARDRGTEGDEQFF. The CDR3 DNA sequence: TGCAGTGCTAGAGATCGAGGGACAGAGGGCGATGAGCAGTTCTTC.

This clonotype was counted a few times. The CDR3 protein is CASRPPDSYNSPLHF. The CDR3 DNA sequence: TGTGCCAGCAGACCACCGGACTCCTATAATTCACCCCTCCACTTT. The chain has TRBV25-1 and TRBJ1-6; D not resolved. The CDR3 has 15 residues. V lost 6 bases, J lost 0 bases, and 9 bases lay in between. The germline gives CDR1 MGHDK, CDR2 SYGVNS.

The V call is TRBV6-2 or TRBV6-3, the J call TRBJ2-1, with D tentatively TRBD1 (5 bases). There are 12 residues in the CDR3. V gave up 4 bases and J gave up 8 bases, with 9 bases separating them. Per germline, CDR1 MNHEY and CDR2 SVGEGT. The CDR3 here is CASSWGLDEQFF. CDR3 coding DNA: TGTGCCAGCAGTTGGGGCCTGGATGAGCAGTTCTTC.

This clonotype was observed a few times. The chain combines TRBV12-3 or TRBV12-4 with TRBJ2-5, with a weak D call TRBD2 (5 bases). V lost 5 bases, J lost 5 bases, and 15 bases lay in between. This CDR3 has 14 amino acids. CDR3 protein: CASSLLRGGETQYF. The DNA for the CDR3 is TGTGCCAGCAGTCTCTTACGGGGTGGGGAGACCCAGTACTTC.